Below, 18 T cell receptor beta chains from the same sample are listed, as sequenced in a study of CD4 T cell repertoires in COVID-19. Method: immunoSEQ multiplex PCR; TCRdb's copy keeps in-frame clones and lacks some. Here the sample spans 65,000 to 95,000 clones, 83% being singletons. Sample: CD4+ T cells from peripheral blood, taken after recovery from COVID-19. These receptors came from a human donor who had COVID-19.

The rearrangement links TRBV5-1 to TRBJ2-5, with D possibly being TRBD1 or TRBD2 (6 bases each). V lost 5 bases and J lost 2, with 19 bases in between. Germline V gene data show CDR1 as SGHRS and CDR2 as YFSETQ. The CDR3 has 16 amino acids. The CDR3: CASSLVGASVQETQYF. The CDR3 region has the DNA TGCGCCAGCAGTCTGGTGGGGGCTAGCGTACAAGAGACCCAGTACTTC.

V usage is TRBV6-6 and J usage is TRBJ2-4; D not certain. The germline gives CDR1 MNHNY, CDR2 SVGAGI (reference sequence). The CDR3 has 11 residues. V lost 2 bases and J lost 6, with 2 bases in between. CDR3 sequence (DNA): TGTGCCAGCAGTTACGGAAACATTCAGTACTTC. Amino acid sequence: CASSYGNIQYF.

The J gene is TRBJ2-1, the V gene TRBV5-1; 7 bases are a match to TRBD1. The CDR3 covers 15 residues. CDR1 is SGHRS and CDR2 is YFSETQ in the germline V gene. Trimming cost V 4 bases and J 6 bases; bases outside gene matches: 10. The CDR3 is CASSTLMGTANEQFF. The CDR3 DNA sequence: TGCGCCAGCAGCACCCTAATGGGGACAGCCAATGAGCAGTTCTTC.

This chain joins TRBV5-1 and TRBJ1-1; D remains unclear. There are 16 residues in the CDR3. Germline values: CDR1 SGHRS, CDR2 YFSETQ. Trimming stripped 2 bases from V and 1 base from J, with 15 bases between. The CDR3 spells CASSFLLSEANTEAFF. The DNA of the CDR3 is TGCGCCAGCAGCTTCCTACTAAGCGAAGCGAACACTGAAGCTTTCTTT. The full variable domain, its missing parts supplied by reference TRBV5-1 and TRBJ1-1, is KAGVTQTPRYLIKTRGQQVTLSCSPISGHRSVSWYQQTPGQGLQFLFEYFSETQRNKGNFPGRFSGRQFSNSRSEMNVSTLELGDSALYLCASSFLLSEANTEAFFGQGTRLTVV.

The chain employs TRBV7-2 and TRBJ2-7, with D perhaps given as TRBD1 or TRBD2 (6 bases each). The CDR3 totals 13 residues. V lost 1 base to trimming and J lost 7 bases, with 11 bases between them. Germline V gene data show CDR1 as SGHTA and CDR2 as FQGNSA. CDR3 DNA sequence: TGTGCCAGCAGCTTAGGAGGGGGGAGGGAGCAGTACTTC. This codes for CASSLGGGREQYF.

The chain joins TRBV7-9 to TRBJ2-5, with 8 bases aligning to TRBD2. The CDR3 sequence is 16 residues long. Trimming removed 1 base from V and 4 bases from J; junction bases left unmatched: 8. Germline V gene lookup returns CDR1 SEHNR and CDR2 FQNEAQ (reference sequence). CDR3 nucleotide sequence: TGTGCCAGCAGCTTAGGGGCGGGGGGAAGCGGAGAGACCCAGTACTTC. Encoded protein: CASSLGAGGSGETQYF.

V usage is TRBV5-1 and J usage is TRBJ2-7; D possibly corresponds to TRBD1 (5 bases). Germline V gene sequence: CDR1 SGHRS, CDR2 YFSETQ. CDR3 size: 14 residues. V gave up 3 bases and J gave up 0 bases, with 10 bases separating them. The DNA for the CDR3 is TGCGCCAGCAGCTATCTAGGACACTCCTACGAGCAGTACTTC. Translating it yields CASSYLGHSYEQYF.

V is TRBV27 and J is TRBJ2-1, with 12 positions matching TRBD2. CDR3 length: 16 amino acids. Trimming at V came to 6 bases and at J to 8 bases, leaving 11 bases not matched to a gene. Germline lookup yields CDR1 MNHEY and CDR2 SMNVEV (reference sequence). DNA of the CDR3: TGTGCCAGCAGCCGACGGACTAGCGGGATAGGCGATGAGCAGTTCTTC. It encodes CASSRRTSGIGDEQFF.

The genes are TRBV18 and TRBJ1-2; D remains unclear. Trimming removed 4 bases from V and 4 bases from J, with 10 bases in between. Germline CDR1 KGHSH, CDR2 LQKENI. This CDR3 has 13 residues. CDR3 protein: CASSRDTGYGYTF. As DNA, the CDR3 is TGTGCCAGCTCACGCGATACCGGCTATGGCTACACCTTC.

V usage is TRBV19 and J usage is TRBJ1-4; possibly TRBD1 for D (6 bases). CDR1 and CDR2 from the germline V gene are LNHDA and SQIVND (reference sequence). V gave up 5 bases and J gave up 5 bases, with 15 bases separating them. The CDR3 totals 15 residues. CDR3 amino acids: CASSGRTVTNEKLFF. The CDR3 DNA follows: TGTGCCAGTAGTGGGCGGACAGTCACAAATGAAAAACTGTTTTTT.

The V call is TRBV6-6, the J call TRBJ1-4; D not certain. The germline V gene encodes CDR1 MNHNY and CDR2 SVGAGI (reference sequence). Trimming took 5 bases from V and 2 from J, leaving 15 bases between them. This CDR3 contains 16 residues. CDR3 DNA sequence: TGTGCCAGCAGTCTGTACGGTCTGGGGACTAATGAAAAACTGTTTTTT. This translates into CASSLYGLGTNEKLFF.

The chain links TRBV6-5 to TRBJ2-6, with D perhaps assigned TRBD1 or TRBD2 (5 bases each). Looked up from germline, CDR1 is MNHEY and CDR2 is SVGAGI. V dropped 6 bases and J dropped 2 bases, with 11 bases sitting between them. The CDR3 length is 15 residues. As DNA, the CDR3 is TGTGCCAGCAGAACCGGGACCGCTGGGGCCAACGTCCTGACTTTC. This gives the protein CASRTGTAGANVLTF.

The chain employs TRBV7-8 and TRBJ2-2; no firm D call. Germline loops: CDR1 SGHVS, CDR2 FQNEAQ. The CDR3 runs 16 residues. The germline V and J ends were trimmed by 1 base and 8 bases, with 17 bases remaining between them. This CDR3 is CASSLGSPLTHGELFF. As DNA, the CDR3 is TGTGCCAGCAGCTTAGGTAGTCCGCTAACACATGGGGAGCTGTTTTTT.

The V gene is TRBV7-9, the J gene TRBJ2-6, with D perhaps given as TRBD1 or TRBD2 (5 bases each). CDR1 SEHNR and CDR2 FQNEAQ come from the germline V gene (reference sequence). The CDR3 runs 15 residues. V lost 4 bases, J lost 11 bases, and 18 bases lay in between. Here the CDR3 DNA reads TGTGCCAGCAGCTCCGGGGACGGGTCATCGGACGTCCTGACTTTC. Amino acid sequence: CASSSGDGSSDVLTF.

This clone was picked up one time. CDR3 protein: CASSYTGGRSNQPQHF. The CDR3, as DNA: TGTGCCAGCAGTTACACAGGGGGCCGGAGCAATCAGCCCCAGCATTTT. The chain links TRBV6-5 to TRBJ1-5; 9 positions match TRBD1. The V gene end was trimmed by 2 bases and the J gene end by 1 base; junction bases not matched to a gene: 3. This CDR3 is built from 16 residues. Looked up from germline, CDR1 is MNHEY and CDR2 is SVGAGI.

The chain couples TRBV5-8 to TRBJ1-4; 8 bases align to TRBD1. Germline values: CDR1 SGHTS, CDR2 YDEGEE. There are 16 residues in the CDR3. Trimming took 3 bases from V and 7 from J; bases not matched to a gene: 11. The DNA of the CDR3 is TGTGCCAGCAGCTGGACTAACAGGGGGTTAGGTGAAAAACTGTTTTTT. Protein product: CASSWTNRGLGEKLFF.

J is TRBJ2-1 and V is TRBV10-3, with TRBD2 matching over 11 bases. This CDR3 region has 13 residues. J was trimmed by 7 bases and V by 8 bases; bases with no gene match: 4. Germline V CDR1 and CDR2: ENHRY, SYGVKD. CDR3 amino acids: CAIQTSGMNEQFF. In nucleotides, the CDR3 is TGTGCCATCCAGACTAGCGGGATGAATGAGCAGTTCTTC.

This rearrangement joins TRBV7-2 to TRBJ1-4; no definite D call. Germline-derived CDR1 and CDR2 are SGHTA and FQGNSA. The ends were cut back, 3 bases at V and 3 bases at J, with 8 bases in the middle. The CDR3 has 14 residues. CDR3 DNA: TGTGCCAGCAGCTTCAGTCGAGCTAATGAAAAACTGTTTTTT. As protein: CASSFSRANEKLFF. The whole variable domain, remainder taken from reference TRBV7-2 and TRBJ1-4, is GAGVSQSPSNKVTEKGKDVELRCDPISGHTALYWYRQSLGQGLEFLIYFQGNSAPDKSGLPSDRFSAERTGGSVSTLTIQRTQQEDSAVYLCASSFSRANEKLFFGSGTQLSVL.